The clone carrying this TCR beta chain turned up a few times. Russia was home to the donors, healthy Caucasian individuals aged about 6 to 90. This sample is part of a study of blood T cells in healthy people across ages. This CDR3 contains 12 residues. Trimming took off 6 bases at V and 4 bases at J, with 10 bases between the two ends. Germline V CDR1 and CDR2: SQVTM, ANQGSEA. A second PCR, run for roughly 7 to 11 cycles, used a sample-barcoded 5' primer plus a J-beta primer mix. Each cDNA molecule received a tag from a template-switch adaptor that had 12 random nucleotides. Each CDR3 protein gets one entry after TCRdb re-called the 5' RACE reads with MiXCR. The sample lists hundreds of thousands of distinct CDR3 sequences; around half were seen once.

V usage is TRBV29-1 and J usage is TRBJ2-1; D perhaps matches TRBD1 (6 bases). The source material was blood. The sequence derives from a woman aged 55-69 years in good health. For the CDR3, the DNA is TGCAGCGTATTAGGACAGTACAATGAGCAGTTCTTC. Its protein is CSVLGQYNEQFF.